This is a list of T cell receptor beta chains from one sample in a study of PD-1 blockade in classical Hodgkin lymphoma. Using immunoSEQ multiplex PCR, the repertoire was profiled, and TCRdb retains in-frame clones only, with some absent. Of around 6,000 clones listed, 45% to 70% are singletons. The starting material was CD8+ T cells from blood, obtained at baseline. These receptors all come from a human donor with classical Hodgkin lymphoma. The CDR3 runs from the conserved cysteine through the conserved F or W. The D gene is left open where the match is weak. The size of a clone is reported for some rows only, either as once, few or many, or as a class for expanded clones.

TGTGCCAGCAGCCCGGACAGCGTTAATGAAAAACTGTTTTTT	CASSPDSVNEKLFF	.	TRBV4-2	TRBJ1-4	.
TGTGCCAGCAGACACAGGAAAAGCACAGATACGCAGTATTTT	CASRHRKSTDTQYF	.	TRBV27	TRBJ2-3	.
TGTGCCAGCGGCGGACAGGGAGTTACTGATACGCAGTATTTT	CASGGQGVTDTQYF	TRBD1	TRBV2	TRBJ2-3	.
TGTGCCAGCAGACTTCGGACAGACAGCAATCAGCCCCAGCATTTT	CASRLRTDSNQPQHF	.	TRBV28	TRBJ1-5	medium-sized
TGTGCCAGCAGTTTATTGGACAGGGTCCACGAGCAGTACTTC	CASSLLDRVHEQYF	TRBD1	TRBV27	TRBJ2-7	few
TGCAGCGTCCTACTAGCGGGAGGGGTGAGCTCCTACAATGAGCAGTTCTTC	CSVLLAGGVSSYNEQFF	TRBD2	TRBV29-1	TRBJ2-1	.
TGCGCCAGCAGCCGGGGACAGCTCTATGGCTACACCTTC	CASSRGQLYGYTF	TRBD1	TRBV4-1	TRBJ1-2	.
TGTGCCAGCAGTTTTTACGGATTCCAAGAGACCCAGTACTTC	CASSFYGFQETQYF	.	TRBV28	TRBJ2-5	.
TGTGCCAGCAGTTACTCGCTCGTGGGCTCCTACGAGCAGTACTTC	CASSYSLVGSYEQYF	.	TRBV6-6	TRBJ2-7	.
TGTGCCAGCAGGCTAGCGGGAGTCACAGATACGCAGTATTTT	CASRLAGVTDTQYF	TRBD2	TRBV7-9	TRBJ2-3	.
TGTGCCAGCAGTGAATGGTCCTACGAGCAGTACTTC	CASSEWSYEQYF	.	TRBV2	TRBJ2-7	medium-sized
TGTGCCAGCAGTGGGGACAGTATTGAGCAGTTCTTC	CASSGDSIEQFF	TRBD1	TRBV2	TRBJ2-1	medium-sized
TGTGCCAGCAGCTTCTCCTACGAGCAGTACTTC	CASSFSYEQYF	.	TRBV7-9	TRBJ2-7	.
TGCGCCAGCAGCCAAGACAGGGAGAACTATGGCTACACCTTC	CASSQDRENYGYTF	.	TRBV4-1	TRBJ1-2	large
TGTGCCAGCTCACCACCGGCAGGGTTGAACACTGAAGCTTTCTTT	CASSPPAGLNTEAFF	.	TRBV18	TRBJ1-1	.
TGTGCCAGCAGCCGTGGCCGGGCAGAAGTCTACGAGCAGTACTTC	CASSRGRAEVYEQYF	.	TRBV7-6	TRBJ2-7	few
TGCGCCAGCAGCCAAGGAGCGGCCATGAACACTGAAGCTTTCTTT	CASSQGAAMNTEAFF	.	TRBV4-1	TRBJ1-1	few
TGTGCCAGCAGCTTTTCTAGCGGGAGGGCGGGGGATGAGCAGTTCTTC	CASSFSSGRAGDEQFF	TRBD2	TRBV7-9	TRBJ2-1	.
TGTGCCAGCAGCTTAGGTTCGGGGTGGGACGAGCAGTACTTC	CASSLGSGWDEQYF	.	TRBV7-8	TRBJ2-7	few
TGTGCCAGCAGCTTAGGGCATCTCTATGGCTACACCTTC	CASSLGHLYGYTF	.	TRBV11-2	TRBJ1-2	few
TGCGCCAGCAGCCACGCCTTCAATAGCAATCAGCCCCAGCATTTT	CASSHAFNSNQPQHF	.	TRBV13	TRBJ1-5	.
TGTGCCAGTAGTATATCGCTAGCGGGAGATGCCTTATTCAATGAGCAGTTCTTC	CASSISLAGDALFNEQFF	TRBD2	TRBV19	TRBJ2-1	medium-sized
TGTGCCAGCAGCTTAGGGTCGCCAGGCTATGGCTACACCTTC	CASSLGSPGYGYTF	.	TRBV7-9	TRBJ1-2	few
TGTGCCAGCAGCTTAGCGGGAGGGGACTACGAGCAGTACTTC	CASSLAGGDYEQYF	TRBD2	TRBV11-2	TRBJ2-7	.
TGCGCCAGCAGCTTGAGGAGGCCGAGCACAGATACGCAGTATTTT	CASSLRRPSTDTQYF	.	TRBV5-1	TRBJ2-3	few
TGTGCCAGCATGTTGCGGGAGGCCCACAATGAGCAGTTCTTC	CASMLREAHNEQFF	TRBD2	TRBV27	TRBJ2-1	medium-sized
TGCAGCGTTACCGGGCCCCGGGGATACGAGCAGTACTTC	CSVTGPRGYEQYF	.	TRBV29-1	TRBJ2-7	.
TGTGCCAGCAGTTTCCGGACAGGGGGCTTCACCTACGAGCAGTACTTC	CASSFRTGGFTYEQYF	TRBD1	TRBV28	TRBJ2-7	.
TGTGCCACCAGCAGAGCAGATGAAAAACTGTTTTTT	CATSRADEKLFF	.	TRBV15	TRBJ1-4	.
TGTGCCAGCAGCAAAGGGGTGGTCCCCAATGAGCAGTTCTTC	CASSKGVVPNEQFF	.	TRBV21-1	TRBJ2-1	.
TGTGCCAGCAGCTTCTATAATTTAGCGGGGGACTACGAGCAGTACTTC	CASSFYNLAGDYEQYF	TRBD2	TRBV7-9	TRBJ2-7	.
TGTGCCAGCAGCTTAGGGACCGTCCGCTACGAGCAGTACTTC	CASSLGTVRYEQYF	.	TRBV7-9	TRBJ2-7	once
TGTGCCAGCAGCCCCATAGCGGGAGGGTCCTTCAGCTACGAGCAGTACTTC	CASSPIAGGSFSYEQYF	TRBD2	TRBV9	TRBJ2-7	.
TGCGCCAGCAGCCCAACCCGAACCTCCTACGAGCAGTACTTC	CASSPTRTSYEQYF	.	TRBV4-1	TRBJ2-7	.
TGTGCCAGCACAGGGTACAGGAGCTTTCTCACTGAAGCTTTCTTT	CASTGYRSFLTEAFF	.	TRBV2	TRBJ1-1	.
TGTGCCAGAAGCAAATCAAAACAGGCCTTTTCGGGCAATGAGCAGTTCTTC	CARSKSKQAFSGNEQFF	.	TRBV5-3	TRBJ2-1	few
TGTGCCAGCAAGGAGTTGTCAGGGGCTAGTTACGAGCAGTACTTC	CASKELSGASYEQYF	.	TRBV2	TRBJ2-7	.
TGTGCCAGCAGCTTAGGCTCCCCCGGGAGCTCCTACAATGAGCAGTTCTTC	CASSLGSPGSSYNEQFF	.	TRBV11-3	TRBJ2-1	.
TGTGCCAGCTCTTATAATGGGCAGGGTTTCACTGAAGCTTTCTTT	CASSYNGQGFTEAFF	.	TRBV27	TRBJ1-1	few
TGTGCCGGTATCTCGGGGAAGAACACTGAAGCTTTCTTT	CAGISGKNTEAFF	.	TRBV30	TRBJ1-1	.
TGCGCCAGCAGCCAAGACAGGACTTTCACTGAAGCTTTCTTT	CASSQDRTFTEAFF	.	TRBV4-3	TRBJ1-1	.
TGTGCCAGCAGTTTGGGGCTGGGATACGAGCAGTACTTC	CASSLGLGYEQYF	.	TRBV27	TRBJ2-7	few
TGTGCCAGCAGTAAAAACACTGAAGCTTTCTTT	CASSKNTEAFF	.	TRBV6-1	TRBJ1-1	few
TGTGCCAGCAGCGTTTACCCATCCTACAATGAGCAGTTCTTC	CASSVYPSYNEQFF	.	TRBV9	TRBJ2-1	.
TGCAGCGCCCAGGGAGGGGGTGGCGAAAAACTGTTTTTT	CSAQGGGGEKLFF	.	TRBV29-1	TRBJ1-4	large
TGTGCCAGCAGCCCCCGCGGGACTAGCGTAGATACGCAGTATTTT	CASSPRGTSVDTQYF	TRBD2	TRBV5-6	TRBJ2-3	.
TGTGCCAGCAGGGGACAGCCTAGACTCTACAATGAGCAGTTCTTC	CASRGQPRLYNEQFF	TRBD1	TRBV27	TRBJ2-1	.
TGTGCCAGCAGTTACGCAACTAATGAAAAACTGTTTTTT	CASSYATNEKLFF	.	TRBV27	TRBJ1-4	.